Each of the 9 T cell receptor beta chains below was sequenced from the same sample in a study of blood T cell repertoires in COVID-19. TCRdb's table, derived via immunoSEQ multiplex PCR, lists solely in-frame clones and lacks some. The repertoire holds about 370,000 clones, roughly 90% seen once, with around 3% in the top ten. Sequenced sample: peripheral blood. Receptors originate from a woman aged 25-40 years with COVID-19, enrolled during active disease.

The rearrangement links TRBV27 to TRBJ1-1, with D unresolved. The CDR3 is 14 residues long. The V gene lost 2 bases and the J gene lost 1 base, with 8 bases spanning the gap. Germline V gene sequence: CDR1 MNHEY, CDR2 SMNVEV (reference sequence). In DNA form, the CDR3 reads TGTGCCAGCAGTTTACAGGACTGGAACACTGAAGCTTTCTTT. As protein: CASSLQDWNTEAFF.

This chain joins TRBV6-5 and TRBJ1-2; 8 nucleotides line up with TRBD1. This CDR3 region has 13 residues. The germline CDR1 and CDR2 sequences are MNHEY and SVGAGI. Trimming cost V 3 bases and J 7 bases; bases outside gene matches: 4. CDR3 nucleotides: TGTGCCAGCAGTTATCCAGGGGGCATTGGCTACACCTTC. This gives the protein CASSYPGGIGYTF.

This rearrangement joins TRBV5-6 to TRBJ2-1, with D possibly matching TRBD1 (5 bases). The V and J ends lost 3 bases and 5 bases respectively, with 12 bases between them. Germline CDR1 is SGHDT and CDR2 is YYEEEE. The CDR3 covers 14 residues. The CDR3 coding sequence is TGTGCCAGCAGCTGGATAACAGGTAACAATGAGCAGTTCTTC. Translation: CASSWITGNNEQFF.

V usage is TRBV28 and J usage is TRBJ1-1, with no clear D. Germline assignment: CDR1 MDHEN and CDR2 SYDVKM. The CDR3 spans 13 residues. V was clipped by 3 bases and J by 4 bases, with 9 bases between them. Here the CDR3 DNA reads TGTGCCAGCAGTTTCTCGCTCGGCACTGAAGCTTTCTTT. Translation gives CASSFSLGTEAFF.

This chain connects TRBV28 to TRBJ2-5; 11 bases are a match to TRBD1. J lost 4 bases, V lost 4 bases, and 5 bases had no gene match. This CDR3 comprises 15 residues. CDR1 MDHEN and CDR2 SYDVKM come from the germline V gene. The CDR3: CASSSRTGGRETQYF. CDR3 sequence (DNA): TGTGCCAGCAGTTCGAGGACAGGGGGCAGAGAGACCCAGTACTTC. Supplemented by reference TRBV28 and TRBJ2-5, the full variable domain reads DVKVTQSSRYLVKRTGEKVFLECVQDMDHENMFWYRQDPGLGLRLIYFSYDVKMKEKGDIPEGYSVSREKKERFSLILESASTNQTSMYLCASSSRTGGRETQYFGPGTRLLVL.

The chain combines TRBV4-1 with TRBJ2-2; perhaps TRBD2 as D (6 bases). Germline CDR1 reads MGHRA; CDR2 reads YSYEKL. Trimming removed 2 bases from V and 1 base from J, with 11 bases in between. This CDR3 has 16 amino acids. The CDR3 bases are TGCGCCAGCAGCCAATTTGCGGGGCAGAACACCGGGGAGCTGTTTTTT. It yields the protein CASSQFAGQNTGELFF.

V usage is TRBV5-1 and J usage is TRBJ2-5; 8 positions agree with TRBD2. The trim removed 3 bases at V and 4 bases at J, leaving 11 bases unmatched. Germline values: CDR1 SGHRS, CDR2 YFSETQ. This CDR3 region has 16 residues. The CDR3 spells CASSSTIAGLGETQYF. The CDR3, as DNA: TGCGCCAGCAGCTCGACGATAGCGGGATTAGGAGAGACCCAGTACTTC. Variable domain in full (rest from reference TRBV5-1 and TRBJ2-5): KAGVTQTPRYLIKTRGQQVTLSCSPISGHRSVSWYQQTPGQGLQFLFEYFSETQRNKGNFPGRFSGRQFSNSRSEMNVSTLELGDSALYLCASSSTIAGLGETQYFGPGTRLLVL.

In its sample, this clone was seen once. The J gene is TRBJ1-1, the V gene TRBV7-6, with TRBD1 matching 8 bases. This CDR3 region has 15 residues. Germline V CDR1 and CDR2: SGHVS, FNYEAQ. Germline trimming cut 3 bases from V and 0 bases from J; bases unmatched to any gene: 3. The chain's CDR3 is CASSLGQALNTEAFF. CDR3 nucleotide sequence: TGTGCCAGCAGCTTGGGACAGGCTCTGAACACTGAAGCTTTCTTT.

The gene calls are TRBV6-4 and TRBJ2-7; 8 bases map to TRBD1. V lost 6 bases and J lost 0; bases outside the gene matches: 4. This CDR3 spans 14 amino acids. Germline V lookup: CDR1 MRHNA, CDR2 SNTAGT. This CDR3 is CASSDRGSSYEQYV. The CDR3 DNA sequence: TGTGCCAGCAGCGACAGGGGTTCCTCCTACGAGCAGTACGTC.